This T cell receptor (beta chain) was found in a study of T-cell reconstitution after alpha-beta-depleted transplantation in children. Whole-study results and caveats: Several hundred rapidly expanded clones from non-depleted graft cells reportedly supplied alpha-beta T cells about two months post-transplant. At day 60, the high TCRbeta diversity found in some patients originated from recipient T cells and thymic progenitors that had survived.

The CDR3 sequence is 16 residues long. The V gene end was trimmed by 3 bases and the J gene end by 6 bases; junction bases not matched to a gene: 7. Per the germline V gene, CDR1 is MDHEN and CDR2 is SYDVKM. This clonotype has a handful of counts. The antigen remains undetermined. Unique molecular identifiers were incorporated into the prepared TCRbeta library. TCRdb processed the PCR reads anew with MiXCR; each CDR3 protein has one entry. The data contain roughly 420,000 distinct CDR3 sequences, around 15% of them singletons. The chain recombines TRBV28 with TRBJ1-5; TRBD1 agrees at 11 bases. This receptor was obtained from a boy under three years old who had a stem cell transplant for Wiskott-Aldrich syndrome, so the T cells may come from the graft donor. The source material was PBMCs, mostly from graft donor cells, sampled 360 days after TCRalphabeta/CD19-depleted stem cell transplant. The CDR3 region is CASSFWTGGMGQPQHF. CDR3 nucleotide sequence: TGTGCCAGCAGTTTCTGGACAGGGGGCATGGGTCAGCCCCAGCATTTT.